This passage covers 26 T cell receptor beta chains from one sample sequenced in a study of blood T cell repertoires in COVID-19. The table came from immunoSEQ multiplex PCR; TCRdb's copy has only in-frame clones and leaves some out. The table lists about 250,000 clones, 70% to 90% of them singletons. Sample: peripheral blood. Receptors were obtained from a woman in her forties who had recovered from COVID-19.

The CDR3 bases are TGTGCCAGCAGCTTAGTTATTGGGGTACAGGGGGACTATGGCTACACCTTC. Translating gives CASSLVIGVQGDYGYTF. V is TRBV11-2 and J is TRBJ1-2; 8 bases are shared with TRBD1. V shed 1 base, J shed 3 bases, and the junction held 10 bases outside the gene matches. Germline CDR1 and CDR2: SGHAT and FQNNGV. The CDR3 runs 17 residues.

The rearrangement joins TRBV5-1 to TRBJ1-1, with 10 bases matching TRBD1. Germline V CDR1 and CDR2: SGHRS, YFSETQ. V trimming: 0 bases; J trimming: 6 bases; junction bases outside the gene matches: 11. This CDR3 spans 17 amino acids. DNA of the CDR3: TGCGCCAGCAGCTTGGTCACCCAGACAGGGGGCGCGTCTGAAGCTTTCTTT. Translating it yields CASSLVTQTGGASEAFF.

V usage is TRBV7-2 and J usage is TRBJ1-2; D not resolved. V dropped 5 bases and J dropped 3 bases, with 13 bases sitting between them. The CDR3 is 14 amino acids. In germline, CDR1 is SGHTA, CDR2 FQGNSA. The CDR3 is CASSPPGSHYGYTF. CDR3 in DNA: TGTGCCAGCAGCCCGCCGGGTTCCCACTATGGCTACACCTTC.

The V call is TRBV5-8, the J call TRBJ1-1; 9 nucleotides line up with TRBD1. This CDR3 spans 15 amino acids. Per germline, CDR1 SGHTS and CDR2 YDEGEE. Germline trimming cut 4 bases from V and 1 base from J; bases unmatched to any gene: 5. The CDR3: CASSHGQGWNTEAFF. Written as DNA, the CDR3 is TGTGCCAGCAGCCATGGACAGGGGTGGAACACTGAAGCTTTCTTT.

The chain has TRBV10-3 and TRBJ2-2; 9 bases are a match to TRBD2. Looked up from germline, CDR1 is ENHRY and CDR2 is SYGVKD. J gave up 6 bases and V 2 bases, and 7 bases lay outside the gene matches. This CDR3 contains 16 residues. The CDR3 protein is CAISEQGLARPGELFF. The CDR3 bases are TGTGCCATCAGTGAGCAGGGACTAGCTCGTCCCGGGGAGCTGTTTTTT.

The chain combines TRBV5-1 with TRBJ2-3; D is ambiguous. Trimming pared 0 bases from V and 0 bases from J, leaving 5 bases between. The CDR3 consists of 14 residues. Germline V CDR1 and CDR2: SGHRS, YFSETQ. The CDR3 reads CASSLGASTDTQYF. The CDR3 DNA follows: TGCGCCAGCAGCTTGGGGGCTAGCACAGATACGCAGTATTTT.

The rearrangement links TRBV5-1 to TRBJ2-1, with a weak D call TRBD1 (6 bases). Germline CDR1 SGHRS, CDR2 YFSETQ. The CDR3 is 15 residues long. V lost 4 bases to trimming and J lost 4 bases, with 15 bases between them. The CDR3 DNA reads as TGCGCCAGCAGCCTGGGGCAGGGGCCGTACAATGAGCAGTTCTTC. Encoded protein: CASSLGQGPYNEQFF.

The V call is TRBV30, the J call TRBJ1-3, with 8 bases that match TRBD1. V lost 5 bases, J lost 2 bases, and 8 bases stayed unmatched. This CDR3 has 15 amino acids. Germline CDR1 is GTSNPN and CDR2 is SVGIG (reference sequence). The CDR3 coding sequence is TGTGCCTGGCACCAGGGACAGGTTCCTGGAAACACCATATATTTT. This translates into CAWHQGQVPGNTIYF.

This chain uses TRBV18 with TRBJ1-1; D remains ambiguous. V was trimmed by 3 bases and J by 1 base, leaving 12 bases between them. Germline V gives CDR1 KGHSH, CDR2 LQKENI. This CDR3 comprises 15 residues. The CDR3 DNA sequence: TGTGCCAGCTCACCCCCTGGGAGGACGAACACTGAAGCTTTCTTT. Translating it yields CASSPPGRTNTEAFF.

This sequence joins TRBV12-3 or TRBV12-4 and TRBJ1-5; 7 bases line up with TRBD1. After removal of 5 bases from V and 11 bases from J, the junction contained 9 bases not matched to a gene. CDR3 length: 13 amino acids. CDR3 region: CASSPRRGLAQHF. The CDR3 region has the DNA TGTGCCAGCAGTCCCCGCAGGGGGTTGGCCCAGCATTTT.

V gene TRBV4-3 combines with J gene TRBJ2-1; a weak D match, TRBD2 (6 bases). The CDR3 covers 13 residues. Trimming took 1 base from V and 10 from J, leaving 11 bases between them. Germline-derived CDR1 and CDR2 are LGHNA and YSLEER. The DNA for the CDR3 is TGCGCCAGCAGCCAAGCTCCCGCGGGGGAGCAGTTCTTC. Its translation is CASSQAPAGEQFF.

This clone has a single count. This sequence joins TRBV10-3 and TRBJ2-1, with TRBD1 as a possible D gene (6 bases). CDR1 ENHRY and CDR2 SYGVKD come from the germline V gene. V lost 0 bases and J lost 8, with 11 bases in between. The CDR3 consists of 14 residues. The CDR3 reads CAISESVRGHEQFF. CDR3 nucleotide sequence: TGTGCCATCAGTGAGTCCGTCAGGGGTCATGAGCAGTTCTTC.

The V gene is TRBV30, the J gene TRBJ2-1; TRBD2 agrees at 8 bases. Germline assignment: CDR1 GTSNPN and CDR2 SVGIG (reference sequence). J gave up 5 bases and V 4 bases, and 13 bases lay outside the gene matches. This CDR3 is 16 amino acids long. The CDR3 reads CAWTPGGASLDNEQFF. CDR3 nucleotide sequence: TGTGCCTGGACCCCGGGGGGGGCTAGTTTAGACAATGAGCAGTTCTTC. Together with reference TRBV30 and TRBJ2-1, the CDR3 gives the full variable domain: SQTIHQWPATLVQPVGSPLSLECTVEGTSNPNLYWYRQAAGRGLQLLFYSVGIGQISSEVPQNLSASRPQDRQFILSSKKLLLSDSGFYLCAWTPGGASLDNEQFFGPGTRLTVL.

This chain connects TRBV18 to TRBJ2-3, with a tentative D call TRBD1 (5 bases). V lost 3 bases, J lost 0 bases, and 13 bases lay in between. Looked up from germline, CDR1 is KGHSH and CDR2 is LQKENI. The CDR3 has 16 amino acids. In nucleotides, the CDR3 is TGTGCCAGCTCACCCTCGACAGTTCCTAGCACAGATACGCAGTATTTT. Its protein product is CASSPSTVPSTDTQYF.

The CDR3 bases are TGTGCCAGCAGCCCCGGACAGGGGGTGTTATCCGAGCAGTACTTC. Amino acids: CASSPGQGVLSEQYF. The chain links TRBV6-6 to TRBJ2-7, with TRBD1 identical over 10 bases. This CDR3 spans 15 amino acids. V shed 6 bases and J 6 bases; nucleotides not matched to a gene: 11. CDR1 and CDR2 from the germline V gene are MNHNY and SVGAGI (reference sequence).

This chain connects TRBV24-1 to TRBJ2-1, with TRBD2 matching 11 bases. J gave up 5 bases and V 5 bases, and 4 bases lay outside the gene matches. Per the germline V gene, CDR1 is KGHDR and CDR2 is SFDVKD. The CDR3 consists of 15 residues. CDR3 sequence: CATSGGTSGNNEQFF. As DNA, the CDR3 is TGTGCCACCAGTGGGGGGACTAGCGGAAACAATGAGCAGTTCTTC.

The chain recombines TRBV30 with TRBJ1-1; no clear D gene. The CDR3 sequence is 13 residues long. Looked up from germline, CDR1 is GTSNPN and CDR2 is SVGIG (reference sequence). With 1 base removed from V and 4 bases from J, the gap between germline ends came to 10 bases. The CDR3 DNA is TGTGCCTGGAGTGCCGCGCGGGGCACTGAAGCTTTCTTT. Protein: CAWSAARGTEAFF. The complete variable domain, with remaining parts taken from reference TRBV30 and TRBJ1-1, reads SQTIHQWPATLVQPVGSPLSLECTVEGTSNPNLYWYRQAAGRGLQLLFYSVGIGQISSEVPQNLSASRPQDRQFILSSKKLLLSDSGFYLCAWSAARGTEAFFGQGTRLTVV.

The chain combines TRBV14 with TRBJ1-4; 9 bases are shared with TRBD1. Germline assignment: CDR1 SGHDN and CDR2 FVKESK. J lost 8 bases, V lost 4 bases, and 5 bases had no gene match. The CDR3 sequence is 14 residues long. In nucleotides, the CDR3 is TGTGCCAGCAGCCCCAGACAGGGGGGAGAAAAACTGTTTTTT. This encodes CASSPRQGGEKLFF.

This clone was counted only a few times. This sequence joins TRBV7-3 and TRBJ2-2; TRBD2 might be the D (5 bases). Trimming stripped 8 bases from V and 1 base from J, with 14 bases between. Per the germline V gene, CDR1 is SGHTA and CDR2 is FQGTGA. This CDR3 is built from 15 residues. CDR3 protein: CASRENPGNTGELFF. The DNA for the CDR3 is TGTGCCAGCCGGGAAAACCCCGGGAACACCGGGGAGCTGTTTTTT.

The chain couples TRBV30 to TRBJ2-7; TRBD2 might be the D (6 bases). Germline V gene lookup returns CDR1 GTSNPN and CDR2 SVGIG (reference sequence). CDR3 size: 12 residues. V was shortened by 3 bases and J by 5 bases, with 11 bases between the two germline ends. The CDR3 region is CAWSGGPHEQYF. In DNA, the CDR3 is TGTGCCTGGAGCGGGGGACCCCACGAGCAGTACTTC. Full variable domain (missing parts from reference TRBV30 and TRBJ2-7): SQTIHQWPATLVQPVGSPLSLECTVEGTSNPNLYWYRQAAGRGLQLLFYSVGIGQISSEVPQNLSASRPQDRQFILSSKKLLLSDSGFYLCAWSGGPHEQYFGPGTRLTVT.

This chain links TRBV2 with TRBJ1-6, with TRBD1 identical over 9 bases. This CDR3 is built from 15 residues. Germline V gives CDR1 SNHLY, CDR2 FYNNEI. V lost 7 bases and J lost 14; bases outside the gene matches: 15. CDR3 protein: CASIDPGQGLWSLHF. CDR3 in DNA: TGTGCCAGCATAGACCCGGGACAGGGCCTTTGGTCCCTCCACTTT.

The chain joins TRBV30 to TRBJ2-5, with 12 nucleotides matching TRBD2. The CDR3 is 16 residues long. The V gene end was trimmed by 1 base and the J gene end by 1 base; junction bases not matched to a gene: 4. CDR1 is GTSNPN, CDR2 SVGIG, per germline (reference sequence). In nucleotides, the CDR3 is TGTGCCTGGAGTGCCGGACTAGCGGGACCCCAAGAGACCCAGTACTTC. Translating gives CAWSAGLAGPQETQYF. Supplemented by reference TRBV30 and TRBJ2-5, the full variable domain reads SQTIHQWPATLVQPVGSPLSLECTVEGTSNPNLYWYRQAAGRGLQLLFYSVGIGQISSEVPQNLSASRPQDRQFILSSKKLLLSDSGFYLCAWSAGLAGPQETQYFGPGTRLLVL.

The chain joins TRBV10-3 to TRBJ2-2; 8 bases are a match to TRBD2. The CDR3 consists of 18 residues. Trimming took 4 bases from V and 0 from J; bases not matched to a gene: 10. Germline V lookup: CDR1 ENHRY, CDR2 SYGVKD. The CDR3 loop is CAISGPPGGVPNTGELFF. CDR3 bases: TGTGCCATCAGTGGCCCCCCGGGGGGGGTCCCGAACACCGGGGAGCTGTTTTTT.

This clone was counted only a few times. This sequence joins TRBV7-9 and TRBJ1-6; D may be TRBD1 (6 bases). The CDR3 spans 14 residues. Germline V CDR1 and CDR2: SEHNR, FQNEAQ (reference sequence). Trimming left V 6 bases short and J 6 bases short, with 12 bases between. CDR3 sequence reads: CASSFGQFNSPLHF. CDR3 bases: TGTGCCAGCAGTTTTGGACAGTTTAATTCACCCCTCCACTTT.

V and J are TRBV11-1 and TRBJ1-2; D is ambiguous. The CDR3 consists of 12 residues. The germline gives CDR1 SGHAT, CDR2 FQDESV (reference sequence). V gave up 5 bases and J gave up 4 bases, with 8 bases separating them. The CDR3 region is CASSPGGYGYTF. The CDR3 DNA follows: TGTGCCAGCAGCCCCGGCGGCTATGGCTACACCTTC. Combining the CDR3 with reference TRBV11-1 and TRBJ1-2 gives the whole variable domain EAEVAQSPRYKITEKSQAVAFWCDPISGHATLYWYRQILGQGPELLVQFQDESVVDDSQLPKDRFSAERLKGVDSTLKIQPAELGDSAMYLCASSPGGYGYTFGSGTRLTVV.

This chain joins TRBV6-5 and TRBJ1-2; no reliable D call. The CDR3 contains 11 residues. Germline V gene data show CDR1 as MNHEY and CDR2 as SVGAGI. Trimming shortened V by 4 bases and J by 8 bases, and 8 bases separated the two germline ends. DNA of the CDR3: TGTGCCAGCAGTTCCCCCCAGGGCTACACCTTC. Translation gives CASSSPQGYTF.